The following is a T cell receptor (beta chain) sequence with its context. What it binds is unknown. Trimming at V came to 2 bases and at J to 5 bases, leaving 5 bases not matched to a gene. Germline V gene sequence: CDR1 MNHEY, CDR2 SVGAGI. The CDR3 is 15 residues long. It was RNA transcripts that yielded the amplified TCR beta CDR3 regions. The HTBI primer set served for first-round RT-PCR of the TCR CDR3. One entry per CDR3 protein results from TCRdb running MiXCR on the multiplex PCR reads. The table has a few hundred thousand distinct CDR3 sequences, more than 11% seen once. The record originates from a study of T cells in Graves' hyperthyroidism and ophthalmopathy. In the study overall: Blood was drawn when the patient was first diagnosed and still untreated.

General observations from the study: A 13 V-J signature model discriminated ophthalmopathy versus stable hyperthyroidism.

Participants, patients aged 18 to 65, had newly diagnosed hyperthyroidism with a duration under 2 months. The TCR was taken from a woman in her 30s with Graves' hyperthyroidism that later progressed to Graves' ophthalmopathy. Sequencing was carried out using blood. This chain joins TRBV6-5 and TRBJ2-3, with 9 nucleotides matching TRBD2. For the CDR3, the DNA is TGTGCCAGCAGTTACCTAGCGGGAAGGGTAGATACGCAGTATTTT. This translates into CASSYLAGRVDTQYF.